Presented here are 2 T cell receptor beta chains from one specimen sequenced in a study of blood T cell repertoires in COVID-19. Profiling relied on immunoSEQ multiplex PCR, and the TCRdb table lists in-frame clones only, not all of them. Here the sample spans about 59,000 clones, roughly 90% being singletons. The source material was peripheral blood. The receptor source for this set is an older man with acute or convalescent COVID-19.

The chain uses TRBV5-8 and TRBJ2-3; 11 bases are a match to TRBD2. In germline, CDR1 is SGHTS, CDR2 YDEGEE. Losses at the gene ends were 1 base for V and 0 bases for J; bases not matched to a gene: 10. The CDR3 runs to 19 residues. DNA of the CDR3: TGTGCCAGCAGCTTGATCGGTAGCGGGGGGGCCTTTAGCACAGATACGCAGTATTTT. It specifies CASSLIGSGGAFSTDTQYF.

In this sample, this clone turned up once. This chain uses TRBV30 with TRBJ2-5; maybe TRBD1 (7 bases). The CDR3 totals 14 residues. Trimming took 2 bases from V and 5 from J, leaving 15 bases between them. Germline CDR1 is GTSNPN and CDR2 is SVGIG (reference sequence). CDR3 loop: CAWSYQGGWETQYF. The CDR3 DNA is TGTGCCTGGAGTTACCAGGGGGGCTGGGAGACCCAGTACTTC.